This section outlines one T cell receptor beta chain sequence together with its context. RNA was extracted and reverse transcribed into cDNA as the sequencing template. The protocol was immunoSEQ multiplex PCR, while the TCRdb copy is restricted to in-frame clones and leaves out a portion. Counted here are about 120,000 clones, more than 30% occurring once; the ten biggest clones make up approximately 3.1%. The V gene's germline CDR1 is SGDLS and CDR2 YYNGEE. This CDR3 has 14 amino acids. The V and J ends lost 0 bases and 4 bases respectively, with 8 bases between them. This record comes from a study of CD8+ T cells in alopecia areata.

This receptor was identified in a human donor with alopecia areata. The gene calls are TRBV9 and TRBJ1-5; weak D call: TRBD1 (5 bases). Sequencing was performed on CD4+ T cells sorted from blood. The CDR3 DNA reads as TGTGCCAGCAGCGTAGATGCAGGGAATCAGCCCCAGCATTTT. It codes for CASSVDAGNQPQHF.